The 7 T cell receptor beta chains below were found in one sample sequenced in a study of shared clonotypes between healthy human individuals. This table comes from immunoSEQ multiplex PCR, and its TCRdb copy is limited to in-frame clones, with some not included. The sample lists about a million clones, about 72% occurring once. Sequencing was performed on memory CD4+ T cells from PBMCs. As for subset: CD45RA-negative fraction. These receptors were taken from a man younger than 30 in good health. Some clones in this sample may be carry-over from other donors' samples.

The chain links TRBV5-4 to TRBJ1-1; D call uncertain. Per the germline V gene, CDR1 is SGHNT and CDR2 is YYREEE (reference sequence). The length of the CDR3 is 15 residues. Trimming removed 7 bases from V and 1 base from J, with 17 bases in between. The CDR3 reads CASLRWAGENTEAFF. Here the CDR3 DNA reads TGTGCCAGCCTACGGTGGGCCGGGGAGAACACTGAAGCTTTCTTT.

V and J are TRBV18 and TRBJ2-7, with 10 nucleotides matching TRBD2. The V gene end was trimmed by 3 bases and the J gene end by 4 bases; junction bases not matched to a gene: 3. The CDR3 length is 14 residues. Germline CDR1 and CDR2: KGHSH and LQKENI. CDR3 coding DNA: TGTGCCAGCTCACCTAGCGGGGGGTTTTACGAGCAGTACTTC. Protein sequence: CASSPSGGFYEQYF.

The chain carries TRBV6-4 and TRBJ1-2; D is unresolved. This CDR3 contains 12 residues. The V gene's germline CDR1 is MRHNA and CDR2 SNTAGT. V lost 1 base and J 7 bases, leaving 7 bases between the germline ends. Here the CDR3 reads CASSDWVAGYTF. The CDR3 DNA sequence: TGTGCCAGCAGTGACTGGGTGGCTGGCTACACCTTC.

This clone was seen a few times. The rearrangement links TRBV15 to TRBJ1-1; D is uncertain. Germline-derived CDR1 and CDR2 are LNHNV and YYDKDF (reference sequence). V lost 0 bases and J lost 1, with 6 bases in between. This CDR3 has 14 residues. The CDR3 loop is CATSRDWKNTEAFF. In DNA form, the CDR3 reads TGTGCCACCAGCAGAGATTGGAAGAACACTGAAGCTTTCTTT.

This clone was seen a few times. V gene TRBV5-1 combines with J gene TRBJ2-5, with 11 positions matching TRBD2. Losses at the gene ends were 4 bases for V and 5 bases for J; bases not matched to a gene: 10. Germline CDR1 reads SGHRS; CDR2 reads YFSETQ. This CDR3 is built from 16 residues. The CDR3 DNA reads TGCGCCAGCAGCCCAAAGGGACTAGCGGAGGGGGAGACCCAGTACTTC. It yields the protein CASSPKGLAEGETQYF.

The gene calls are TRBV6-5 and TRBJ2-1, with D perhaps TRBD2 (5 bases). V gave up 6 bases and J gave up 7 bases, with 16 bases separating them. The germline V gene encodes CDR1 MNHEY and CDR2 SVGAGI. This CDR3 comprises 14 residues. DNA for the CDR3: TGTGCCAGCAGCCCCGAGGGTACGAAGAATGAGCAGTTCTTC. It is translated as CASSPEGTKNEQFF.

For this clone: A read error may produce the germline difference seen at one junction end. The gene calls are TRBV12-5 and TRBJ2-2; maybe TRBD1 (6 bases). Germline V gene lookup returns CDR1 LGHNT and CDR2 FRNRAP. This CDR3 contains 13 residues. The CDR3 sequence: CASGTGYTGEPFF. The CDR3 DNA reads TGTGCTAGTGGCACAGGGTACACCGGGGAGCCGTTTTTT.